Below, 9 T cell receptor beta chains from the same sample are listed, as sequenced in a study of cytomegalovirus exposure and HLA in healthy donors. Researchers ran the PCR with 60 Vbeta and 13 Jbeta primers. The data were produced by immunoSEQ multiplex PCR, yet TCRdb's version contains in-frame clones alone and is incomplete. The sample gives around 86,000 clones, 75% to 80% of which show up once; roughly 5.5% is in the top ten. Sequenced: PBMCs. These TCRs come from a female donor in good health and CMV-seronegative.

This clone came up once. The V call is TRBV7-2, the J call TRBJ1-4; TRBD1 aligns across 8 bases. From germline, CDR1 is SGHTA and CDR2 FQGNSA. The CDR3 sequence is 16 residues long. Trimming at V came to 5 bases and at J to 7 bases, leaving 12 bases not matched to a gene. This CDR3 reads CASSLPDRGRGEKLFF. CDR3 DNA: TGTGCCAGCAGCCTCCCCGACAGGGGTCGGGGTGAAAAACTGTTTTTT.

The chain employs TRBV5-1 and TRBJ2-3; D is uncertain. Trimming left V 1 base short and J 5 bases short, with 8 bases between. Germline V gene sequence: CDR1 SGHRS, CDR2 YFSETQ. CDR3 length: 13 residues. In nucleotides, the CDR3 is TGCGCCAGCAGCTTGACCCCAGGAGATACGCAGTATTTT. It is translated as CASSLTPGDTQYF.

This clone was seen more than once but under ten times. V and J are TRBV19 and TRBJ1-5, with D maybe TRBD1 (5 bases). Germline V gene lookup returns CDR1 LNHDA and CDR2 SQIVND (reference sequence). The CDR3 spans 12 residues. The V end was cut by 6 bases, the J end by 6 bases, with 9 bases between. CDR3 in amino acids: CASRGQVQPQHF. As DNA, the CDR3 is TGTGCCAGTAGGGGGCAGGTTCAGCCCCAGCATTTT.

V and J are TRBV5-1 and TRBJ2-5; TRBD1 matches 8 bases. The CDR3 covers 19 residues. The germline gives CDR1 SGHRS, CDR2 YFSETQ. Trimming removed 2 bases from V and 2 bases from J; junction bases left unmatched: 17. CDR3 region: CASSFPHSASTGGQETQYF. The DNA of the CDR3 is TGCGCCAGCAGCTTTCCCCACTCAGCCTCAACAGGGGGTCAAGAGACCCAGTACTTC.

The chain has TRBV19 and TRBJ1-1; D is unclear. This CDR3 is built from 15 residues. Trimming stripped 7 bases from V and 3 bases from J, with 18 bases between. The V gene's germline CDR1 is LNHDA and CDR2 SQIVND (reference sequence). The CDR3 sequence is CASNEWSEHYTEAFF. In nucleotides, the CDR3 is TGTGCCAGTAACGAGTGGTCGGAGCACTACACTGAAGCTTTCTTT.

The chain joins TRBV29-1 to TRBJ2-6; a weak D match, TRBD2 (6 bases). The CDR3 is 17 residues long. Trimming took off 6 bases at V and 0 bases at J, with 18 bases between the two ends. Germline loops: CDR1 SQVTM, CDR2 ANQGSEA. DNA for the CDR3: TGCAGCGTATATGGAACTAGCTCCAGCTCTGGGGCCAACGTCCTGACTTTC. This sequence encodes CSVYGTSSSSGANVLTF.

The rearrangement links TRBV28 to TRBJ2-7; weak D call: TRBD1 (6 bases). CDR1 and CDR2 from the germline V gene are MDHEN and SYDVKM. Trimming cost V 4 bases and J 9 bases, with 28 bases left between them. This CDR3 comprises 17 residues. The CDR3 DNA reads TGTGCCAGCAGTTCTCCCTCCACAGGGACCGCGGGTTTAGGGCAGTACTTC. It specifies CASSSPSTGTAGLGQYF.

The chain couples TRBV6-1 to TRBJ1-5; TRBD1 agrees at 8 bases. Germline CDR1 is MNHNS and CDR2 is SASEGT. V shed 4 bases and J 4 bases; nucleotides not matched to a gene: 3. The CDR3 consists of 14 residues. The CDR3 loop is CASSAGQVNQPQHF. The CDR3 bases are TGTGCCAGCAGTGCGGGACAGGTTAATCAGCCCCAGCATTTT.

The chain employs TRBV27 and TRBJ2-7; D ambiguous. Looked up from germline, CDR1 is MNHEY and CDR2 is SMNVEV (reference sequence). This CDR3 contains 13 residues. The ends were cut back, 5 bases at V and 2 bases at J, with 10 bases in the middle. The CDR3 DNA is TGTGCCAGCAGTCTACGAAGAACCTACGAGCAGTACTTC. Translated, it gives CASSLRRTYEQYF.